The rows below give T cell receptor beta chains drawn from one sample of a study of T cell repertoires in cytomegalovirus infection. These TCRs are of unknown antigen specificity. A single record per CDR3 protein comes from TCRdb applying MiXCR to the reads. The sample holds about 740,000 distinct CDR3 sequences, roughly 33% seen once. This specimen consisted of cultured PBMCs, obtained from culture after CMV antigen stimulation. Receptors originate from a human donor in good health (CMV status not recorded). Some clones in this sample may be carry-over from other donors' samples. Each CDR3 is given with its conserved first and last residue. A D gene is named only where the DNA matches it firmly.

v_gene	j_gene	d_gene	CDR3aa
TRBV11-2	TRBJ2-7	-	CASSSDRGHSYEQYF
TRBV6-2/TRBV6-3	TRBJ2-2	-	CASSPLTGRQNTGELFF
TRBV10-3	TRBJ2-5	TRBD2	CAIRMTSGGAGETQYF
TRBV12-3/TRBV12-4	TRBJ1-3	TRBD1	CASTAGPQGGSGNTIYF
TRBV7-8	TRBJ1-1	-	CASTLRRTRGMNTEAFF
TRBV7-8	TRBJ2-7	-	CASSTRLSPREQYF
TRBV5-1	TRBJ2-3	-	CASSFGDADTQYF
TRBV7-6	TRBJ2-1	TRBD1	CASSMATGYNEQFF
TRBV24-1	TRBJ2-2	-	CATSAAGELFF
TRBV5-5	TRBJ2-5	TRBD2	CASSPGTSGNSYQETQYF
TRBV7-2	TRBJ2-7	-	CASSLTDGYEQYF
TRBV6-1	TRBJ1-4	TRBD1	CASSPRTGALNEKLFF
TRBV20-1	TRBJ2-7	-	CSARVRGSNEQYF
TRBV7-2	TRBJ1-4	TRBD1	CASSATGQGDEKLFF
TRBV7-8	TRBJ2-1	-	CATSGDLYNEQFF
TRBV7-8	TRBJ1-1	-	CASSQRGTEAFF
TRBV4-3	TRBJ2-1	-	CASSQDLASTKNEQFF
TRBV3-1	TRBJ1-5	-	CASSQVADQPQHF
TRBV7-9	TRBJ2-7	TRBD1	CASSAKVGTGDLRRYEQYF
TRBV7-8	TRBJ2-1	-	CASSRVRTAPFFF
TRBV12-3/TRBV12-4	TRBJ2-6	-	CASSLIGLSGANVLTF
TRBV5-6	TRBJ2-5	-	CASSLEGQGGKETQYF
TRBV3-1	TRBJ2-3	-	CASSQVSWANTDTQYF
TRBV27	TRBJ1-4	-	CASSRTVRTNEKLFF
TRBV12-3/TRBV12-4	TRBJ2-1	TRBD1	CASSRQGAYNEQFF
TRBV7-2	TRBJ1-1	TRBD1	CASSLDRESAFF
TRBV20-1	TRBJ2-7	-	CSARRQAISYEQYF
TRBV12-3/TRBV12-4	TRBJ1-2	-	CASSYSATNYGYTF
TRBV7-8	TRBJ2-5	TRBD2	CASSLARVSGGTQYF
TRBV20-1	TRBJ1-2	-	CSASSRLSGYTF
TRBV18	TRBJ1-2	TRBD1	CASSPDGQGYYGYTF